The 9 T cell receptor beta chains given below trace back to one sample, sequenced in a study of beta chain features in type 1 diabetes (dated by TCRdb to 2016 to 2019). Broad study findings and their caveats: A moderate but significant shortening of TCRB CDR3 length was observed in type 1 diabetes patients in all four CD4+ subsets.

Their target antigens are unknown. Library construction relied on the immunoSEQ multiplex PCR assay. The entire isolated RNA was reverse transcribed using the High Capacity cDNA Reverse Transcription Kit, and thus expressed TCRB transcripts were sequenced. TCRdb holds this immuneACCESS table with in-frame rearrangements only. Some clones are missing; in checked studies, unresolved V genes explain under half, and the rest has no known cause. In this sample the table shows some 16,000 clones, roughly three quarters of which occur a single time. Approximately 0.31% of the sample belongs to the ten largest clones. Material: stem cell memory CD4+ T cells from blood. Read against the paper, the sample's cell subset or site label means: stem cell-like memory CD4+ T cells. These receptors were collected from a woman aged 18-29 years with type 1 diabetes.

The chain combines TRBV5-1 with TRBJ2-5; the D gene is possibly TRBD2 (6 bases). With 0 bases removed from V and 5 bases from J, the gap between germline ends came to 11 bases. The CDR3 contains 14 residues. The germline V gene encodes CDR1 SGHRS and CDR2 YFSETQ. The CDR3 region has the DNA TGCGCCAGCAGCTTGGCGGGAGTTACGGAGACCCAGTACTTC. Its translation is CASSLAGVTETQYF.

This clone was recorded once. V is TRBV12-5 and J is TRBJ2-1; TRBD1 is a possible D gene (6 bases). CDR1 is LGHNT and CDR2 is FRNRAP in the germline V gene. Trimming took 6 bases from V and 0 from J, leaving 15 bases between them. The CDR3 contains 16 residues. The CDR3 here is CASGPRWGPSYNEQFF. The CDR3 coding sequence is TGTGCTAGTGGCCCTCGATGGGGGCCCTCCTACAATGAGCAGTTCTTC.

The rearrangement links TRBV6-1 to TRBJ1-1, with 8 bases aligning to TRBD1. CDR1 and CDR2 from the germline V gene are MNHNS and SASEGT. The CDR3 has 13 amino acids. V gave up 5 bases and J gave up 4 bases; unmatched junction bases: 3. The CDR3 sequence is CASSQQGVTEAFF. DNA of the CDR3: TGTGCCAGCAGTCAACAGGGGGTCACTGAAGCTTTCTTT.

A few counts support this clone. The gene calls are TRBV18 and TRBJ2-5, with 7 bases aligning to TRBD1. With 6 bases clipped from V and 2 bases from J, the junction kept 3 bases outside the gene matches. CDR3 length: 13 amino acids. Germline-derived CDR1 and CDR2 are KGHSH and LQKENI. CDR3 loop: CASSTGQQETQYF. Here the CDR3 DNA reads TGTGCCAGCTCGACGGGACAGCAAGAGACCCAGTACTTC.

This clone was detected only a few times. The rearrangement uses TRBV7-8 and TRBJ2-7; D may be TRBD2 (6 bases). Deletions cut 0 bases from V and 3 bases from J, with 12 bases between. The CDR3 totals 15 residues. In germline, CDR1 is SGHVS, CDR2 FQNEAQ. CDR3 region: CASSLAGGNVYEQYV. The DNA for the CDR3 is TGTGCCAGCAGCTTAGCGGGGGGTAACGTCTACGAGCAGTACGTC.

V usage is TRBV7-2 and J usage is TRBJ2-1; 12 nucleotides align to TRBD1. The V segment lost 5 bases and the J segment 8 bases; nucleotides outside the gene matches: 10. Germline CDR1 reads SGHTA; CDR2 reads FQGNSA. The CDR3 has 16 amino acids. In nucleotides, the CDR3 is TGTGCCAGCAGCATTCTAGGGGACAGGGGGCCGCATGAGCAGTTCTTC. It yields the protein CASSILGDRGPHEQFF.

The count of this clone is one. V gene TRBV29-1 combines with J gene TRBJ2-1; 14 bases are a match to TRBD2. V shed 7 bases and J 7 bases; nucleotides not matched to a gene: 6. This CDR3 has 14 amino acids. In germline, CDR1 is SQVTM, CDR2 ANQGSEA. For the CDR3, the DNA is TGCAGCGCCAGGACTAGCGGGAGGAGTAATGAGCAGTTCTTC. It is translated as CSARTSGRSNEQFF.

This clone was seen a single time. The chain joins TRBV18 to TRBJ1-1; TRBD1 aligns across 7 bases. The trim removed 4 bases at V and 1 base at J, leaving 9 bases unmatched. The CDR3 has 16 amino acids. The germline V gene encodes CDR1 KGHSH and CDR2 LQKENI. The CDR3 DNA reads as TGTGCCAGCTCACAAAATACAGGGGCCCGGAACACTGAAGCTTTCTTT. Translating it yields CASSQNTGARNTEAFF.

V gene TRBV29-1 combines with J gene TRBJ2-5; weak D call: TRBD2 (6 bases). The J call is in doubt because the DNA end fits TRBJ2-7 better. This CDR3 comprises 13 residues. The germline V gene encodes CDR1 SQVTM and CDR2 ANQGSEA. CDR3 sequence reads: CSVEDGGKGEQYF. The CDR3 bases are TGCAGCGTTGAAGACGGGGGAAAAGGCGAGCAGTACTTC.